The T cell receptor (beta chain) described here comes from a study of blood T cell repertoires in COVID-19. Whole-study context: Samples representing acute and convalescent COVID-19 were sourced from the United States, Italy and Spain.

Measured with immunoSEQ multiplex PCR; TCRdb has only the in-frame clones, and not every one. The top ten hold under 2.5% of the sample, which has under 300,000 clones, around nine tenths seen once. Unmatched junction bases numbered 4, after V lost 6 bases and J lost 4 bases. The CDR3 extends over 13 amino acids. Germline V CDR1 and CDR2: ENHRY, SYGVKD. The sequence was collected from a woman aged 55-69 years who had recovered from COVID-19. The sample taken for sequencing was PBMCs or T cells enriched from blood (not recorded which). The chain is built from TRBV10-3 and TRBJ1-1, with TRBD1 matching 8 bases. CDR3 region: CAIRDREGTEAFF. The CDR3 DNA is TGTGCCATCAGGGACAGGGAGGGCACTGAAGCTTTCTTT.